This note documents a single T cell receptor (beta chain) sequence. These data originate in a study of blood T cells in healthy people across ages. Samples each yielded at least 5.5 micrograms of total RNA. Germline assignment: CDR1 SGHKS and CDR2 YYEKEE (reference sequence). There are 15 residues in the CDR3. The V end lost 0 bases, the J end lost 4 bases, and 8 bases lay between the germline ends. A sample-barcoded 5' primer and a J-beta primer mix were used in a second PCR of roughly 6 to 11 cycles. From the 5' RACE reads, TCRdb called clonotypes with MiXCR, one entry per CDR3 protein. The table has about 780,000 distinct CDR3 sequences, roughly 24% seen once. The same sample was also studied in work on T cells of mothers and their children. That work states: When the second PCR was run, its M1S primer added sample barcodes and 2-4 random nucleotides. Mothers gave over 9.5 million TCR beta CDR3 reads each, and children about 3 million each.

The chain joins TRBV5-5 to TRBJ2-6; D may be TRBD1 or TRBD2 (5 bases each). The sequencing sample was made of blood. The receptor's source is a boy younger than 18 in good health. In nucleotides, the CDR3 is TGTGCCAGCAGCTTGGTAGGGGACGGGGCCAACGTCCTGACTTTC. Its translation is CASSLVGDGANVLTF.